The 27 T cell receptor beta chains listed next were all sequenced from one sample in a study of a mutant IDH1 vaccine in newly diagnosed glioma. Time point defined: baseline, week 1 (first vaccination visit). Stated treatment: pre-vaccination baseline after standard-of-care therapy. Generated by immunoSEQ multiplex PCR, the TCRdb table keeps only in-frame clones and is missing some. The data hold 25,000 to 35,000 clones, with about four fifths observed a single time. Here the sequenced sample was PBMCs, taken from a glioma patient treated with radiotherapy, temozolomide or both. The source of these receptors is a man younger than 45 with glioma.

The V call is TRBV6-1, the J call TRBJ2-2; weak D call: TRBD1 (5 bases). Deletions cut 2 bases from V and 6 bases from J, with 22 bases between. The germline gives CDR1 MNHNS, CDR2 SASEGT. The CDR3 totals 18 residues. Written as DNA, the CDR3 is TGTGCCAGCAGTGAAATAGGGGTTGGCAGGGTGGTCCCCGGGGAGCTGTTTTTT. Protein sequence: CASSEIGVGRVVPGELFF.

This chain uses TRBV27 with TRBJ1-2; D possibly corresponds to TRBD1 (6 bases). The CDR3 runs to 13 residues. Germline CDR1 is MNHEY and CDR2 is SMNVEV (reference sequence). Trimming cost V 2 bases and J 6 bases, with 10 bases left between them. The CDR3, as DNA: TGTGCCAGCAGTTTAGGAGGGGGGGATGGCTACACCTTC. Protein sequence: CASSLGGGDGYTF.

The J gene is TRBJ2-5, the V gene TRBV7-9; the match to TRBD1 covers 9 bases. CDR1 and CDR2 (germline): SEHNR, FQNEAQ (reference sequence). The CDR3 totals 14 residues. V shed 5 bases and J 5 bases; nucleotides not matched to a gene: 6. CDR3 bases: TGTGCCAGCAGCCCGGGACAGGGCATCGAGACCCAGTACTTC. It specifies CASSPGQGIETQYF.

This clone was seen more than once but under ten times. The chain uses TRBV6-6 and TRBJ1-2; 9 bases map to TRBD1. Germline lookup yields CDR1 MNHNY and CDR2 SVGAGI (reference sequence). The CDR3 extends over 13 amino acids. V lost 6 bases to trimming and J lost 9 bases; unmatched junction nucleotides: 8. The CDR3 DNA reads TGTGCCAGCAGACAGGGGGCCCTCGTAAGCTACACCTTC. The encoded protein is CASRQGALVSYTF.

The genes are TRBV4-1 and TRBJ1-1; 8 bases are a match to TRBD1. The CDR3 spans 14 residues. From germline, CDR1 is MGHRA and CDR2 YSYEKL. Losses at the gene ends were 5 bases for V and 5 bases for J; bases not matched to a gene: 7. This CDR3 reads CASSFGQGWTEAFF. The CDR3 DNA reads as TGCGCCAGCAGCTTCGGACAGGGTTGGACTGAAGCTTTCTTT.

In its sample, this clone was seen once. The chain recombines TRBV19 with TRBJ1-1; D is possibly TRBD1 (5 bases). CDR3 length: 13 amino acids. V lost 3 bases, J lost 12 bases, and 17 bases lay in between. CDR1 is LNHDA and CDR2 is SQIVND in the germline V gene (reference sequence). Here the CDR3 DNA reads TGTGCCAGTAGTATGTCGGGACCAGATCGACCTTTCTTT. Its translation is CASSMSGPDRPFF.

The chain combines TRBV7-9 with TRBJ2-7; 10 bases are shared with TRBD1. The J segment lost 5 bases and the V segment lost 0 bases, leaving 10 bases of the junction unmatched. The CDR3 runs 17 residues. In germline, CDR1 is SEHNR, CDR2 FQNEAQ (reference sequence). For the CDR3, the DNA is TGTGCCAGCAGCTTAGCGGTCGGACAGGGGGATTTCCACGAGCAGTACTTC. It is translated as CASSLAVGQGDFHEQYF.

The CDR3 loop is CSVESPGTGGGYTF. The CDR3 DNA is TGCAGCGTTGAGTCTCCCGGGACAGGGGGTGGCTACACCTTC. This chain uses TRBV29-1 with TRBJ1-2, with 11 bases fitting TRBD1. The germline gives CDR1 SQVTM, CDR2 ANQGSEA. V shed 3 bases and J 7 bases; nucleotides not matched to a gene: 7. There are 14 residues in the CDR3.

CDR3 nucleotides: TGTGCCAGCAGTGAAGCGCTTAGAGGGGGAAACAAGGGGGGTGAAAAACTGTTTTTT. It is translated as CASSEALRGGNKGGEKLFF. This rearrangement joins TRBV6-1 to TRBJ1-4; D is possibly TRBD1 (6 bases). Trimming removed 0 bases from V and 7 bases from J, with 24 bases in between. This CDR3 region has 19 residues. Germline V gene sequence: CDR1 MNHNS, CDR2 SASEGT.

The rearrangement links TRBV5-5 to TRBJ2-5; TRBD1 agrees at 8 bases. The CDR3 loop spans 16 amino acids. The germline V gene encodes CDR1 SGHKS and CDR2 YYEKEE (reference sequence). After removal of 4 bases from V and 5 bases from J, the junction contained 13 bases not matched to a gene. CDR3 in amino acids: CASSRGPQGARETQYF. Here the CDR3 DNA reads TGTGCCAGCAGCAGGGGCCCTCAGGGGGCAAGGGAGACCCAGTACTTC.

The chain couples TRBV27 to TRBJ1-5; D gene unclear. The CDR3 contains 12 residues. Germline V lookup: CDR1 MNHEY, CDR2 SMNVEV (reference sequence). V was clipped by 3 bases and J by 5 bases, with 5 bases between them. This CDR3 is CASSFQDQPQHF. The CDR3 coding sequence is TGTGCCAGCAGTTTTCAGGATCAGCCCCAGCATTTT.

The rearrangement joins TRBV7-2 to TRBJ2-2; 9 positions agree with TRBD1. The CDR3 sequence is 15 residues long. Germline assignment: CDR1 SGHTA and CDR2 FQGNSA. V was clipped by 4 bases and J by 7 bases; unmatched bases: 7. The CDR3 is CASSYPQGAVGELFF. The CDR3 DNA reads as TGTGCCAGCAGCTACCCACAGGGGGCGGTCGGGGAGCTGTTTTTT.

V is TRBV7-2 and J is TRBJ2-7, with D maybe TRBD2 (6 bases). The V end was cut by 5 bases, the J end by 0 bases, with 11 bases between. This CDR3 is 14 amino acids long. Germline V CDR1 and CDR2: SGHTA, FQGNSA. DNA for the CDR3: TGTGCCAGCAGCCCCGGGAGCCACTCCTACGAGCAGTACTTC. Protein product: CASSPGSHSYEQYF. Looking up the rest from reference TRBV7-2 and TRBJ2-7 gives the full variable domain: GAGVSQSPSNKVTEKGKDVELRCDPISGHTALYWYRQSLGQGLEFLIYFQGNSAPDKSGLPSDRFSAERTGGSVSTLTIQRTQQEDSAVYLCASSPGSHSYEQYFGPGTRLTVT.

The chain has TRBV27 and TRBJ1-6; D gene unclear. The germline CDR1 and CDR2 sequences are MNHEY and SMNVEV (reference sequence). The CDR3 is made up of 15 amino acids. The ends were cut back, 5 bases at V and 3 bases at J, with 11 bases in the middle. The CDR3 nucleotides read TGTGCCAGCAGTCCGAAGGGAAACTATAATTCACCCCTCCACTTT. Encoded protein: CASSPKGNYNSPLHF.

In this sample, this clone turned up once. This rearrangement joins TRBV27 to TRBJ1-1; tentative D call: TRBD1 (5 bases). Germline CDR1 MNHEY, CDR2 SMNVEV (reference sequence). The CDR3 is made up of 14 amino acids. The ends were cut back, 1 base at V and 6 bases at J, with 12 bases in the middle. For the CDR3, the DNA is TGTGCCAGCAGTTTATGGGGGGGGAGGGCTGAAGCTTTCTTT. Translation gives CASSLWGGRAEAFF.

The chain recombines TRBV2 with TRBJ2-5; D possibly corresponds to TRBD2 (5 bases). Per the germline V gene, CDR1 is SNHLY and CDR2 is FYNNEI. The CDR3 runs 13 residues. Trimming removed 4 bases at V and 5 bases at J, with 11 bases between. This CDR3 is CASSALALETQYF. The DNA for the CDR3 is TGTGCCAGCAGTGCGCTAGCTCTTGAGACCCAGTACTTC. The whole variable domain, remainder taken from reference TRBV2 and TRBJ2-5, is EPEVTQTPSHQVTQMGQEVILRCVPISNHLYFYWYRQILGQKVEFLVSFYNNEISEKSEIFDDQFSVERPDGSNFTLKIRSTKLEDSAMYFCASSALALETQYFGPGTRLLVL.

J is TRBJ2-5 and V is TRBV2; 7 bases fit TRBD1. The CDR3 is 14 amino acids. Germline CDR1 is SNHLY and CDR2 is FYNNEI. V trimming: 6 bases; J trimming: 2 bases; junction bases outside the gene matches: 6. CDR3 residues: CASSQGTVQETQYF. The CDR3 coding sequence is TGTGCCAGCAGCCAAGGGACAGTACAAGAGACCCAGTACTTC.

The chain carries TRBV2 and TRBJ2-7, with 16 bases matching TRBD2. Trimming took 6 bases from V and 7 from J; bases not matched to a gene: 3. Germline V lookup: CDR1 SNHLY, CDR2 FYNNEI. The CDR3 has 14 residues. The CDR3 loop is CASRGTSGRGEQYF. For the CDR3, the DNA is TGTGCCAGCAGGGGGACTAGCGGGAGGGGTGAGCAGTACTTC. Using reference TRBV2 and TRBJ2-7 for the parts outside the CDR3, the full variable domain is EPEVTQTPSHQVTQMGQEVILRCVPISNHLYFYWYRQILGQKVEFLVSFYNNEISEKSEIFDDQFSVERPDGSNFTLKIRSTKLEDSAMYFCASRGTSGRGEQYFGPGTRLTVT.

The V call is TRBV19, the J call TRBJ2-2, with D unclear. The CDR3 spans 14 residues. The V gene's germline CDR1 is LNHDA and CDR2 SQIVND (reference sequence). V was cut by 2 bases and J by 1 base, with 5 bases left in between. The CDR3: CASSISRNTGELFF. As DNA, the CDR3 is TGTGCCAGTAGTATAAGCAGGAACACCGGGGAGCTGTTTTTT.

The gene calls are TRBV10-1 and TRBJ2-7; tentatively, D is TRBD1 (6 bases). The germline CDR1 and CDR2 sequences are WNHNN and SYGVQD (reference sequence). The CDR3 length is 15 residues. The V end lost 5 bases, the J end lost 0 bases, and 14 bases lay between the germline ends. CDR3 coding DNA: TGCGCCAGCAGTCAACCGGGACAACCCTCCTACGAGCAGTACTTC. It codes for CASSQPGQPSYEQYF.

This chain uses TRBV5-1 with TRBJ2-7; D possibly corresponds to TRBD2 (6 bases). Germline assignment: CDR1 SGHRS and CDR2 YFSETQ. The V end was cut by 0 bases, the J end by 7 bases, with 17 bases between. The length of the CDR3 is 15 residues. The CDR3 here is CASSLGLADPLEQYF. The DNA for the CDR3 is TGCGCCAGCAGCTTGGGTTTAGCGGACCCCCTGGAGCAGTACTTC.

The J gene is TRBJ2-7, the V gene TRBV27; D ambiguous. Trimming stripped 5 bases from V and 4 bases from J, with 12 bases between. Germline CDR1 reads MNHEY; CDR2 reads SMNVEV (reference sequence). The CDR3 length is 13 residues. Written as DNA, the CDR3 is TGTGCCAGCAGTACCTCGGACGGTTACGAGCAGTACTTC. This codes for CASSTSDGYEQYF.

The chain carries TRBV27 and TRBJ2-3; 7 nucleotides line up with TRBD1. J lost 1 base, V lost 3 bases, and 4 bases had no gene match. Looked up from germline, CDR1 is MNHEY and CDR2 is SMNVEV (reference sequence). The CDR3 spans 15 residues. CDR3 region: CASSLGTARTDTQYF. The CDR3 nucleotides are TGTGCCAGCAGTTTGGGGACAGCGCGCACAGATACGCAGTATTTT.

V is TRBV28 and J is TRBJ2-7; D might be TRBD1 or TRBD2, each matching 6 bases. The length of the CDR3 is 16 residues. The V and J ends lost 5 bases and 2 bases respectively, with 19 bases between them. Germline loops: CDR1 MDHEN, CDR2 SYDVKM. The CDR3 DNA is TGTGCCAGCAGTCGGCCCGTCGGGGGCGACCCCTACGAGCAGTACTTC. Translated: CASSRPVGGDPYEQYF.

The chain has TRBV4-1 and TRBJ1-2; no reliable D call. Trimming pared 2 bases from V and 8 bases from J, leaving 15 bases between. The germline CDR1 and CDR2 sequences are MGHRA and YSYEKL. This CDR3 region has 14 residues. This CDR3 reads CASSQPGRGGGYTF. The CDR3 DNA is TGCGCCAGCAGCCAACCTGGGAGAGGAGGGGGCTACACCTTC.

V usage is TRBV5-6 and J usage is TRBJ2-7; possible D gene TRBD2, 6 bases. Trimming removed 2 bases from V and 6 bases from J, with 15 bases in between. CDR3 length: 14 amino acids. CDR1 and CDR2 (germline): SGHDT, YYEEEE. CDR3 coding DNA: TGTGCCAGCAGCTTCGGCGGAGGGGACGCCGAGCAGTACTTC. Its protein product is CASSFGGGDAEQYF.

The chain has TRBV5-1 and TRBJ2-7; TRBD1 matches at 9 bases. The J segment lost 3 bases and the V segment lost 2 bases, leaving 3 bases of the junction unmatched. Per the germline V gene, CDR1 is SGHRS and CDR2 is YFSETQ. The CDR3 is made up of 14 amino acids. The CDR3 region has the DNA TGCGCCAGCAGCTTTTCGGGACAGGGCTACGAGCAGTACTTC. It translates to CASSFSGQGYEQYF.